Shown below are 8 T cell receptor beta chains from a single sample sequenced in a study of T cells in Graves' hyperthyroidism and ophthalmopathy. The TCR beta CDR3 regions underwent amplification using RNA transcripts as the source. First-round RT-PCR targeting the TCR CDR3 was performed with the HTBI primer set. TCRdb re-called the multiplex PCR reads through MiXCR, storing one row per CDR3 protein. The table has more than 350,000 distinct CDR3 sequences, approximately 18% seen once; the top ten hold around a third. Sequencing was performed on blood. These receptors all come from a woman in her 30s with Graves' hyperthyroidism that later progressed to Graves' ophthalmopathy.

The chain recombines TRBV7-9 with TRBJ2-1; weak D call: TRBD2 (5 bases). V was trimmed by 6 bases and J by 3 bases, leaving 21 bases between them. The length of the CDR3 is 17 residues. Germline assignment: CDR1 SEHNR and CDR2 FQNEAQ (reference sequence). For the CDR3, the DNA is TGTGCCAGCAGGGAGACTATAGCAACCCCCTACTACAATGAGCAGTTCTTC. Translated, it gives CASRETIATPYYNEQFF. Variable domain in full (rest from reference TRBV7-9 and TRBJ2-1): DTGVSQNPRHKITKRGQNVTFRCDPISEHNRLYWYRQTLGQGPEFLTYFQNEAQLEKSRLLSDRFSAERPKGSFSTLEIQRTEQGDSAMYLCASRETIATPYYNEQFFGPGTRLTVL.

As to this clonotype: A read error is possible here, since a much larger clone lies one base away. The chain combines TRBV10-3 with TRBJ2-3; TRBD1 matches 7 bases. Per germline, CDR1 ENHRY and CDR2 SYGVKD. The CDR3 consists of 16 residues. This CDR3 is CAAATGTAASTDTRYF. CDR3 coding DNA: TGTGCCGCGGCGACCGGGACAGCCGCTAGCACAGATACGCGGTATTTT.

The chain recombines TRBV6-1 with TRBJ1-2; D uncertain. Germline V CDR1 and CDR2: MNHNS, SASEGT. There are 15 residues in the CDR3. Deletions cut 6 bases from V and 2 bases from J, with 16 bases between. The CDR3 sequence: CASSSGPYTNYGYTF. As DNA, the CDR3 is TGTGCCAGCAGCTCCGGACCCTACACCAACTATGGCTACACCTTC.

In its sample, this clonotype was seen many times. The chain carries TRBV20-1 and TRBJ1-6; TRBD1 is a possible D gene (5 bases). There are 16 residues in the CDR3. The V end was cut by 6 bases, the J end by 7 bases, with 22 bases between. CDR1 DFQATT and CDR2 SNEGSKA come from the germline V gene (reference sequence). CDR3: CSAIAQRDPGNSPLHF. The DNA of the CDR3 is TGCAGTGCGATAGCCCAACGGGACCCAGGAAATTCACCCCTCCACTTT.

This chain joins TRBV21-1 and TRBJ1-3. TRBV21-1 is assigned pseudogene status. CDR3 length equals 21 residues. As DNA, the CDR3 is TGTGCCAGCAGGCTCCTCATCTGGCTCATTAAGACGGGAGGGCGAGGAAACACCATATATTTT. Amino acid sequence: CASRLLIWLIKTGGRGNTIYF.

Ten or more counts support this clonotype. J is TRBJ1-1 and V is TRBV20-1, with 7 bases matching TRBD1. The CDR3 loop spans 14 amino acids. The trim removed 3 bases at V and 1 base at J, leaving 5 bases unmatched. Germline loops: CDR1 DFQATT, CDR2 SNEGSKA (reference sequence). The CDR3 spells CSARPQGGNTEAFF. The DNA for the CDR3 is TGCAGTGCTAGGCCCCAGGGGGGGAACACTGAAGCTTTCTTT.

The chain couples TRBV12-3 or TRBV12-4 to TRBJ1-2, with D perhaps TRBD1 (6 bases). With 9 bases removed from V and 6 bases from J, the gap between germline ends came to 20 bases. CDR3 length: 14 residues. The CDR3 region is CASNSPQGHHGYTF. CDR3 in DNA: TGTGCCAGTAACTCGCCCCAGGGACATCATGGCTACACCTTC.

This clonotype was seen at least ten times. V usage is TRBV5-5 and J usage is TRBJ2-7; TRBD2 matches at 7 bases. V shed 0 bases and J 3 bases; nucleotides not matched to a gene: 6. Germline V lookup: CDR1 SGHKS, CDR2 YYEKEE (reference sequence). This CDR3 is built from 15 residues. The CDR3 is CASSLATSIYYEQYF. CDR3 DNA: TGTGCCAGCAGCTTGGCGACTAGCATATACTACGAGCAGTACTTC.